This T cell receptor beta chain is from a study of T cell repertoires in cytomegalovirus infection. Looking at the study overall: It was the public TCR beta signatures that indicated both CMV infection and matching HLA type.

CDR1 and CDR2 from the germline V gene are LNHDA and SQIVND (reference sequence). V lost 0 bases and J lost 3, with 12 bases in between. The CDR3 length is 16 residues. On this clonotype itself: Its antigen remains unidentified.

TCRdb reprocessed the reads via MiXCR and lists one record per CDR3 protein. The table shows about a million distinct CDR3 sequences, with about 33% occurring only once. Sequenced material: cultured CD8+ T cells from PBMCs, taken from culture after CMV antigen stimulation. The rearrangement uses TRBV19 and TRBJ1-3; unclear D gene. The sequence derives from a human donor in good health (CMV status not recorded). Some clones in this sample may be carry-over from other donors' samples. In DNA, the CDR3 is TGTGCCAGTAGTATAGATCCGGCTCCGGTTGGAAACACCATATATTTT. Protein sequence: CASSIDPAPVGNTIYF.